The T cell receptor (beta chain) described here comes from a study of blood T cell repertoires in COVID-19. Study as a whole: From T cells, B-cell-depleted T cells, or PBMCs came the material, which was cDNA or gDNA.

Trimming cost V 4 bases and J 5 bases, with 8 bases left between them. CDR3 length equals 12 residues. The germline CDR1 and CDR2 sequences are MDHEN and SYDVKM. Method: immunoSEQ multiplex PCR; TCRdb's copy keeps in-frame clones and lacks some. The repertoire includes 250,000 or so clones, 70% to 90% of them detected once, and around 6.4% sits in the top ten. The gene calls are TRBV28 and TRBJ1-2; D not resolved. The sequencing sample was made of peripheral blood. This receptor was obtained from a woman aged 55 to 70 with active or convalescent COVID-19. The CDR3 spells CASSSRNYGYTF. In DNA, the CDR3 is TGTGCCAGCAGTTCGCGGAATTATGGCTACACCTTC.